This T cell receptor (beta chain) emerged from a study of blood T cell repertoires in COVID-19. Study details: T cells, B-cell-depleted T cells, or PBMCs supplied cDNA or gDNA.

Study processing details: Reference gene primer amplification yielded estimated nucleated cell counts. Generated by immunoSEQ multiplex PCR, the TCRdb table keeps only in-frame clones and is missing some. The V and J calls and clone size come from that table; D and trimming were worked out from the DNA. The sample records about 120,000 clones, about 88% being singletons. Trimming took 3 bases from V and 4 from J, leaving 9 bases between them. CDR3 length equals 13 residues. The gene calls are TRBV12-3 or TRBV12-4 and TRBJ1-2, with D perhaps matching TRBD1 (6 bases). This sequence was found in a woman between 65 and 79 years old who had recovered from COVID-19. The sequenced sample was peripheral blood. DNA for the CDR3: TGTGCCAGCAGTTTGGACAGCCTCTATGGCTACACCTTC. Translation gives CASSLDSLYGYTF.